Listed below are T cell receptor beta chains from one sample, sequenced in a study of blood T cell repertoires in COVID-19. The method was immunoSEQ multiplex PCR; TCRdb's version includes in-frame clones alone and lacks a portion of them. The data contain roughly 190,000 clones, more than 80% of them singletons. Sequencing was done on a sample of peripheral blood. Receptors were obtained from a middle-aged woman with COVID-19, enrolled during active disease. Each CDR3 is given with its conserved first and last residue. Each record gives: clone size, V gene, D gene, J gene, CDR3 protein, CDR3 DNA. The D gene is left open where the match is weak. Size tells how often a clone was seen (once, few, many) or the class of an expanded clone, and some rows leave it out.

>NA|TRBV19|NA|TRBJ1-2
CASSISTSGYTF
TGTGCCAGTAGTATTTCCACGAGCGGCTACACCTTC
>NA|TRBV12-3/TRBV12-4|NA|TRBJ1-1
CASRGRENTEAFF
TGTGCCAGCCGCGGCAGAGAGAACACTGAAGCTTTCTTT
>NA|TRBV5-8|NA|TRBJ2-1
CASSWLRGEQFF
TGTGCCAGCAGCTGGCTGAGAGGTGAGCAGTTCTTC
>few|TRBV27|TRBD2|TRBJ2-7
CASSLAGGEQYF
TGTGCCAGCAGTTTAGCGGGAGGTGAGCAGTACTTC
>NA|TRBV6-6|NA|TRBJ1-5
CASSYSISAVHF
TGTGCCAGCAGTTACTCGATTTCTGCGGTGCATTTT
>NA|TRBV12-3/TRBV12-4|NA|TRBJ2-1
CASSSLGGEQFF
TGTGCCAGCAGTTCATTGGGGGGTGAGCAGTTCTTC
>NA|TRBV9|NA|TRBJ2-5
CASSASGETQYF
TGTGCCAGCAGCGCATCAGGGGAGACCCAGTACTTC
>NA|TRBV18|NA|TRBJ2-1
CASSKDSEQFF
TGTGCCAGCTCAAAGGACAGTGAGCAGTTCTTC
>NA|TRBV10-1|NA|TRBJ2-1
CASSESTRGGYNEQFF
TGCGCCAGCAGTGAGTCGACGAGGGGGGGTTACAATGAGCAGTTCTTC
>NA|TRBV4-1|NA|TRBJ2-3
CASSSPGGRRTDTQYF
TGCGCCAGCAGCTCCCCAGGGGGGAGGCGCACAGATACGCAGTATTTT
>NA|TRBV5-1|TRBD1|TRBJ1-4
CASSVGTGQKNEKLFF
TGCGCCAGCAGCGTGGGGACAGGGCAGAAAAATGAAAAACTGTTTTTT
>once|TRBV11-2|TRBD2|TRBJ2-1
CASSRPGTSNEQFF
TGTGCCAGCAGCCGACCCGGGACTAGTAATGAGCAGTTCTTC
>NA|TRBV5-5|NA|TRBJ2-1
CASSLWLARSLNEQFF
TGTGCCAGCAGCTTGTGGTTAGCGAGGAGCCTCAATGAGCAGTTCTTC
>once|TRBV7-3|TRBD1|TRBJ2-1
CASSLKGQGASYNEQFF
TGTGCCAGCAGTTTAAAGGGACAGGGGGCTTCCTACAATGAGCAGTTCTTC
>NA|TRBV11-2|TRBD1|TRBJ1-3
CASSFGQAYDSGNTIYF
TGTGCCAGCAGCTTCGGACAGGCATACGACTCTGGAAACACCATATATTTT
>NA|TRBV9|TRBD2|TRBJ2-7
CASSVGLAGGNVYEQYF
TGTGCCAGCAGCGTGGGACTAGCGGGAGGAAATGTCTACGAGCAGTACTTC
>NA|TRBV6-1|NA|TRBJ1-5
CASSEGAGAQPQHF
TGTGCCAGCAGTGAAGGGGCAGGGGCTCAGCCCCAGCATTTT
>NA|TRBV5-1|TRBD2|TRBJ2-3
CASSRLADSTDTQYF
TGCGCCAGCAGCAGACTAGCGGACAGCACAGATACGCAGTATTTT